The 11 T cell receptor beta chains listed next were all sequenced from one sample in a study of neurological immune-mediated disorders. MiXCR, run by TCRdb on the 5' RACE reads, gives a single entry per CDR3 protein. Of about 66,000 distinct CDR3 sequences in the sample, 4.5% were seen once. Sequencing used PBMCs. These receptors were collected from a man aged 25 to 40 with multiple sclerosis.

This clonotype appeared many times. The chain has TRBV21-1 and TRBJ2-7. TRBV21-1 is classified as a pseudogene. This CDR3 contains 14 residues. The CDR3 bases are TGTGCCAGCAGCCAACATCGACGGACCTACGAGCAGTACTTC. Translation gives CASSQHRRTYEQYF.

This clonotype turned up a few times. One end of the junction varies from germline; a read error may be responsible. The chain couples TRBV15 to TRBJ2-2, with D tentatively TRBD2 (6 bases). This CDR3 comprises 13 residues. Germline lookup yields CDR1 LNHNV and CDR2 YYDKDF (reference sequence). The CDR3 nucleotides are TGTGCCCCCAGGGCGGGGTACACCGGGGAGCTGTTTTTT. Protein sequence: CAPRAGYTGELFF. The variable domain in full, with the rest retrieved from reference TRBV15 and TRBJ2-2, is DAMVIQNPRYQVTQFGKPVTLSCSQTLNHNVMYWYQQKSSQAPKLLFHYYDKDFNNEADTPDNFQSRRPNTSFCFLDIRSPGLGDTAMYLCAPRAGYTGELFFGEGSRLTVL.

The chain couples TRBV20-1 to TRBJ2-3; 9 nucleotides align to TRBD1. CDR3 length: 14 amino acids. Germline values: CDR1 DFQATT, CDR2 SNEGSKA (reference sequence). V lost 5 bases to trimming and J lost 2 bases; unmatched junction nucleotides: 5. CDR3 coding DNA: TGCAGTGCTGAGGACAGGGGAGCCACAGATACGCAGTATTTT. Protein: CSAEDRGATDTQYF.

The table lists this clonotype with many counts. CDR3 in DNA: TGCGCCAGCAGCTTCTCTGGGAAAGAGACCCAGTACTTC. Protein: CASSFSGKETQYF. The V and J genes are TRBV5-1 and TRBJ2-5; D gene ambiguous. The CDR3 sequence is 13 residues long. Germline assignment: CDR1 SGHRS and CDR2 YFSETQ. Trimming took off 2 bases at V and 3 bases at J, with 8 bases between the two ends.

This chain uses TRBV6-5 with TRBJ1-2; a weak D match, TRBD1 (5 bases). Germline V gene data show CDR1 as MNHEY and CDR2 as SVGAGI. V shed 6 bases and J shed 4 bases, with 18 bases lying between them. The CDR3 contains 15 residues. CDR3 coding DNA: TGTGCCAGCAGCCGGGTTGGGTCAAGGGGCTATGGCTACACCTTC. Translated: CASSRVGSRGYGYTF.

In regard to this clonotype: Just one base apart from a much larger clone, this may be a read error. The chain employs TRBV12-3 or TRBV12-4 and TRBJ1-2; D gene ambiguous. Trimming left V 5 bases short and J 8 bases short, with 15 bases between. The CDR3 has 13 residues. DNA for the CDR3: TGTGCCAGCAGTCCAGAAGGGAACGAAGGCTACACCTTC. Amino acid sequence: CASSPEGNEGYTF.

This clonotype was counted many times. The chain recombines TRBV5-1 with TRBJ1-4, with D uncertain. The CDR3 is 14 amino acids. The V end was cut by 4 bases, the J end by 0 bases, with 7 bases between. Germline values: CDR1 SGHRS, CDR2 YFSETQ. DNA of the CDR3: TGCGCCAGCAGCCCCGGGACAACTAATGAAAAACTGTTTTTT. It translates to CASSPGTTNEKLFF.

This clonotype turned up a few times. The rearrangement uses TRBV5-1 and TRBJ1-6; 10 bases are a match to TRBD1. This CDR3 contains 15 residues. Germline V gene lookup returns CDR1 SGHRS and CDR2 YFSETQ. The ends lost 5 bases at V and 12 bases at J; junction bases unmatched: 11. As DNA, the CDR3 is TGCGCCAGCAGTTCGGGAGACAGGGGGCATGAACCCCTCCACTTT. Amino acids: CASSSGDRGHEPLHF. Full variable domain (outside the CDR3, taken from reference TRBV5-1 and TRBJ1-6): KAGVTQTPRYLIKTRGQQVTLSCSPISGHRSVSWYQQTPGQGLQFLFEYFSETQRNKGNFPGRFSGRQFSNSRSEMNVSTLELGDSALYLCASSSGDRGHEPLHFGNGTRLTVT.

This clonotype is categorized as medium-sized. V gene TRBV20-1 combines with J gene TRBJ2-2; D is unresolved. V was cut by 1 base and J by 0 bases, with 3 bases left in between. The germline gives CDR1 DFQATT, CDR2 SNEGSKA (reference sequence). The CDR3 is 13 amino acids. The CDR3 here is CSARAPNTGELFF. CDR3 DNA sequence: TGCAGTGCTAGAGCCCCGAACACCGGGGAGCTGTTTTTT.

This clonotype came up many times. The chain carries TRBV5-1 and TRBJ1-4, with D unresolved. Trimming pared 0 bases from V and 5 bases from J, leaving 11 bases between. This CDR3 has 15 amino acids. Germline CDR1 SGHRS, CDR2 YFSETQ. The CDR3 DNA reads as TGCGCCAGCAGCTTGGATGAGACTCAGAATGAAAAACTGTTTTTT. Translation: CASSLDETQNEKLFF.

This clonotype was picked up many times. The genes are TRBV10-2 and TRBJ1-2; perhaps TRBD1 as D (6 bases). Trimming took 10 bases from V and 3 from J, leaving 15 bases between them. Germline values: CDR1 WSHSY, CDR2 SAAADI. The CDR3 runs 13 residues. The CDR3 sequence is CATGSGVYYGYTF. The CDR3 DNA reads as TGCGCCACCGGTTCAGGGGTTTACTATGGCTACACCTTC.